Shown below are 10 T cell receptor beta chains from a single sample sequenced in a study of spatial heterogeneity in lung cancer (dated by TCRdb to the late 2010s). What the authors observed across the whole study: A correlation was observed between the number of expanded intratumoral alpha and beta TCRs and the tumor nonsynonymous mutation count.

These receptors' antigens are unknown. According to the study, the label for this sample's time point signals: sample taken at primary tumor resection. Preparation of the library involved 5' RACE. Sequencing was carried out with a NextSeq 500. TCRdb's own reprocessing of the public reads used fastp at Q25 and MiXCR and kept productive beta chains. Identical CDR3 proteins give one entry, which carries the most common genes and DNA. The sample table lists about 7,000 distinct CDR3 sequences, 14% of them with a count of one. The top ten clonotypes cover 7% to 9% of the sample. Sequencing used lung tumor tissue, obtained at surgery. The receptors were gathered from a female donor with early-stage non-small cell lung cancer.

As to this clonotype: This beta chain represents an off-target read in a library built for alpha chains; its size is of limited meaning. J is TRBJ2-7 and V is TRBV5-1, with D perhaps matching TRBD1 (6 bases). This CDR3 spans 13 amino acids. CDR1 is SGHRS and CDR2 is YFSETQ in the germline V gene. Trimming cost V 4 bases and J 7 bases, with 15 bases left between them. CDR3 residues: CASSQGSSTEQYF. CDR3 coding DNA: TGCGCCAGCAGCCAGGGGTCGTCTACTGAGCAGTACTTC.

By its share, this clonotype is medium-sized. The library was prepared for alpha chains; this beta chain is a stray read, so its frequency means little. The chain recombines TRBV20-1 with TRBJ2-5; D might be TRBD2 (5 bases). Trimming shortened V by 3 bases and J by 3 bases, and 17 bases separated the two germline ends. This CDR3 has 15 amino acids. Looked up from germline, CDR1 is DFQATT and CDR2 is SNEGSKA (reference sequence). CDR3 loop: CSARRRGSSKETQYF. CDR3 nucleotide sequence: TGCAGTGCTAGGAGGCGCGGGTCGTCCAAAGAGACCCAGTACTTC.

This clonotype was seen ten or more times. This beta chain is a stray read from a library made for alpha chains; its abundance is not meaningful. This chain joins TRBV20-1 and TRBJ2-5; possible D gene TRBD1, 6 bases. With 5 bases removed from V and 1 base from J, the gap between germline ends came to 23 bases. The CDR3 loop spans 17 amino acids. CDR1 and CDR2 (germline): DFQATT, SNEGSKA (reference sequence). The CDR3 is CSAELEKGTIFQETQYF. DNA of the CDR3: TGCAGTGCTGAGTTGGAGAAGGGGACAATCTTCCAAGAGACCCAGTACTTC.

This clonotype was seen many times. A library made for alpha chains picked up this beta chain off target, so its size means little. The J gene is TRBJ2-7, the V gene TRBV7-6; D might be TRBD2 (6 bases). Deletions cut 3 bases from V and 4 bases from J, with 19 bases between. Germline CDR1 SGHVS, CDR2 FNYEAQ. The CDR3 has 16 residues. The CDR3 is CASSLEGPYLGYEQYF. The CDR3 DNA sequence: TGTGCCAGCAGCTTGGAGGGCCCGTACCTGGGATACGAGCAGTACTTC.

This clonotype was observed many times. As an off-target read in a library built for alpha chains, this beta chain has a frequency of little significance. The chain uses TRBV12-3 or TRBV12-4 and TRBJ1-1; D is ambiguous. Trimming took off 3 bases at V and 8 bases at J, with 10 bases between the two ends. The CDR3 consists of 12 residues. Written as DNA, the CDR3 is TGTGCCAGCAGTTTTTTAGGAAGCGAAGCTTTCTTT. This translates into CASSFLGSEAFF.

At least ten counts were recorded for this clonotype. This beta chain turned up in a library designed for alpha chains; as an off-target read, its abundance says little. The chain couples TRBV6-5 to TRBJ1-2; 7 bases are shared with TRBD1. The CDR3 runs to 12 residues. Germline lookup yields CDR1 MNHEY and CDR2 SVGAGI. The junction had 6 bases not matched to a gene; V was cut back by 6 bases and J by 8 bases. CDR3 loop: CASRRGRGGYTF. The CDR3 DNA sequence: TGTGCCAGCAGGAGGGGGCGCGGAGGCTACACCTTC.

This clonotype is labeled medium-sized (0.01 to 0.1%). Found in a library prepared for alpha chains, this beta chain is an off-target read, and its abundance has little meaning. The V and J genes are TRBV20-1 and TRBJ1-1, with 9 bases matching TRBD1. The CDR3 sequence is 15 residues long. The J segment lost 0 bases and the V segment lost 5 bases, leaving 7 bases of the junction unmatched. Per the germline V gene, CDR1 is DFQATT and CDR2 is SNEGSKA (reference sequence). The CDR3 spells CSAATGGGVNTEAFF. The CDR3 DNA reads TGCAGTGCTGCGACAGGGGGGGGAGTGAACACTGAAGCTTTCTTT.

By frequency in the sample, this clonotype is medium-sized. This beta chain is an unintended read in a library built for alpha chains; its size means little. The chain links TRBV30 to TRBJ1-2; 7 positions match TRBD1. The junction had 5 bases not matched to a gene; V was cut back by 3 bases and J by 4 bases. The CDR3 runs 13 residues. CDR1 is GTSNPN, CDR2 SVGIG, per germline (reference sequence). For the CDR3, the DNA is TGTGCCTGGAGAACGACAGGGACCTATGGCTACACCTTC. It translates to CAWRTTGTYGYTF.

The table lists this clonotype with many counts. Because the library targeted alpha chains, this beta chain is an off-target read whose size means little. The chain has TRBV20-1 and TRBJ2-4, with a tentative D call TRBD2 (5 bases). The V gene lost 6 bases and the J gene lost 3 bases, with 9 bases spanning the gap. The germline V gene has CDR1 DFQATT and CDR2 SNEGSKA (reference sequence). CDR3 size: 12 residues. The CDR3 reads CSASGGKNIQYF. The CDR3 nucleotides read TGCAGTGCCAGCGGAGGCAAAAACATTCAGTACTTC.

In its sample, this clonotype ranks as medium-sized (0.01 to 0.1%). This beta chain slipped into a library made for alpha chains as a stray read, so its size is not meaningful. CDR3 DNA sequence: TGTGCCAGCAGTTTAAGAGTGGGACTAGCGGGGGGCCCCCAAGAGACCCAGTACTTC. Residues: CASSLRVGLAGGPQETQYF. The chain joins TRBV12-3 or TRBV12-4 to TRBJ2-5, with TRBD2 matching over 15 bases. This CDR3 has 19 residues. With V trimmed by 2 bases and J by 1 base, 8 bases remained unmatched.